Listed here is a single TCR beta chain. The antigen is undetermined. The entry originates in a study of vaccination and CD4 T cells after COVID-19. Sequencing of DNA taken from cultured CD4+ T cells relied on the Oncomine TCR Beta short-read assay. Each CDR3 protein gets one entry after TCRdb re-called the PCR reads with MiXCR. The sample holds 15,000 or so distinct CDR3 sequences, less than 70% seen once. This sample's treatment: roughly 10-day PBMC culture with coronavirus spike peptide pools or control peptides (ViraFEST assay). The clonotype originates from a human donor who had recovered from COVID-19. Sequencing was performed on CD4+ T cells from blood, cultured in vitro.

The CDR3 DNA follows: TGCAGTGCTAGAGGTGCCGTAGGGCCGAACACTGAAGCTTTCTTT. The encoded protein is CSARGAVGPNTEAFF. The J gene is TRBJ1-1, the V gene TRBV20-1; D call uncertain. From germline, CDR1 is DFQATT and CDR2 SNEGSKA (reference sequence). Trimming stripped 1 base from V and 1 base from J, with 13 bases between. There are 15 residues in the CDR3.